These 15 T cell receptor beta chains were all obtained from the same sample, sequenced in a study of blood T cell repertoires in COVID-19. The data were produced by immunoSEQ multiplex PCR, yet TCRdb's version contains in-frame clones alone and is incomplete. The repertoire holds 200,000 to 250,000 clones, with 80% to 85% as singletons. The sample taken for sequencing was peripheral blood. These receptors were collected from a woman older than 75 with COVID-19, enrolled during active disease.

This chain connects TRBV3-1 (or the pseudogene TRBV3-2) to TRBJ1-2, with D perhaps matching TRBD1 (5 bases). The V end was cut by 4 bases, the J end by 4 bases, with 13 bases between. The CDR3 covers 14 residues. Per germline, CDR1 LGHDT and CDR2 YNNKEL (reference sequence). CDR3 nucleotides: TGTGCCAGCAGCCCCGGCCAGGGCGGCTATGGCTACACCTTC. This sequence encodes CASSPGQGGYGYTF.

This chain connects TRBV7-8 to TRBJ2-7; possibly TRBD2 for D (5 bases). CDR3 length: 14 residues. V was clipped by 5 bases and J by 0 bases, with 11 bases between them. Looked up from germline, CDR1 is SGHVS and CDR2 is FQNEAQ. The DNA for the CDR3 is TGTGCCAGCAGCCGAGTAGCGCTCTCCTACGAGCAGTACTTC. Its protein product is CASSRVALSYEQYF.

The rearrangement links TRBV28 to TRBJ2-1; 8 bases map to TRBD2. CDR3 length equals 14 residues. The junction had 6 bases not matched to a gene; V was cut back by 6 bases and J by 5 bases. Per germline, CDR1 MDHEN and CDR2 SYDVKM. CDR3 DNA sequence: TGTGCCAGCAGCGTACTAGCGGAAGACAATGAGCAGTTCTTC. The encoded protein is CASSVLAEDNEQFF.

This chain joins TRBV11-3 and TRBJ2-3; no clear D gene. The V and J ends lost 5 bases and 5 bases respectively, with 14 bases between them. This CDR3 contains 14 residues. Per germline, CDR1 SGHNT and CDR2 YENEEA. The CDR3 region has the DNA TGTGCCAGCAGCCCCTCCCCAGCGAAAGATACGCAGTATTTT. Its protein is CASSPSPAKDTQYF.

The chain uses TRBV30 and TRBJ1-2; D remains unclear. V was pared by 4 bases and J by 2 bases, with 5 bases between. The CDR3 covers 11 residues. Germline CDR1 is GTSNPN and CDR2 is SVGIG (reference sequence). CDR3 sequence (DNA): TGTGCCTGGACGCTAAACTATGGCTACACCTTC. Amino acid sequence: CAWTLNYGYTF.

This clone has a handful of counts. The rearrangement joins TRBV6-5 to TRBJ1-6; TRBD1 is a possible D gene (5 bases). This CDR3 has 14 amino acids. Germline loops: CDR1 MNHEY, CDR2 SVGAGI. V lost 4 bases, J lost 10 bases, and 14 bases lay in between. The CDR3 is CASSSGTVESPLHF. The CDR3 nucleotides read TGTGCCAGCAGTTCCGGGACTGTAGAGTCACCCCTCCACTTT.

CDR3 bases: TGTGCCAGCAGCGTAGCAGGGCAGGGGTTGGGGGAGCTGTTTTTT. The encoded protein is CASSVAGQGLGELFF. V usage is TRBV9 and J usage is TRBJ2-2; D is possibly TRBD1 (6 bases). The CDR3 totals 15 residues. The germline V gene has CDR1 SGDLS and CDR2 YYNGEE. Trimming removed 0 bases from V and 8 bases from J, with 14 bases in between.

This chain links TRBV2 with TRBJ2-7, with 8 bases that match TRBD1. Trimming took 6 bases from V and 3 from J; bases not matched to a gene: 10. The CDR3 spans 15 residues. CDR1 is SNHLY, CDR2 FYNNEI, per germline. The CDR3 DNA sequence: TGTGCCAGCAGCTCCGGACAGGGACGGGGCTACGAGCAGTACTTC. Its protein is CASSSGQGRGYEQYF.

The rearrangement uses TRBV9 and TRBJ2-1; 8 nucleotides match TRBD2. Per germline, CDR1 SGDLS and CDR2 YYNGEE. The junction had 4 bases not matched to a gene; V was cut back by 4 bases and J by 10 bases. The CDR3 spans 12 residues. CDR3 region: CASSSVAGEQFF. The DNA of the CDR3 is TGTGCCAGCAGCTCAGTAGCGGGAGAGCAGTTCTTC.

The genes are TRBV5-1 and TRBJ2-3, with 7 nucleotides matching TRBD1. The junction had 10 bases not matched to a gene; V was cut back by 5 bases and J by 4 bases. Germline CDR1 reads SGHRS; CDR2 reads YFSETQ. This CDR3 comprises 15 residues. The CDR3 nucleotides are TGCGCCAGCAGGTCCCGAATCACAGGGGCAGATACGCAGTATTTT. This codes for CASRSRITGADTQYF.

V gene TRBV28 combines with J gene TRBJ1-4, with D maybe TRBD1 (5 bases). Germline V gives CDR1 MDHEN, CDR2 SYDVKM. The CDR3 loop spans 14 amino acids. The V end was cut by 5 bases, the J end by 6 bases, with 13 bases between. The CDR3 sequence is CASSPAGLDEKLFF. The CDR3 DNA sequence: TGTGCCAGCAGTCCCGCGGGACTGGATGAAAAACTGTTTTTT.

This chain connects TRBV5-1 to TRBJ2-1; 9 bases align to TRBD1. CDR1 and CDR2 (germline): SGHRS, YFSETQ. The junction had 6 bases not matched to a gene; V was cut back by 4 bases and J by 13 bases. This CDR3 is 12 amino acids long. The CDR3 DNA is TGCGCCAGCAGCGGAGGGACAGGGCATCAGTTCTTC. It codes for CASSGGTGHQFF.

The chain links TRBV3-1 (or the pseudogene TRBV3-2) to TRBJ1-2, with a possible D match to TRBD1 (6 bases). Per germline, CDR1 LGHDT and CDR2 YNNKEL (reference sequence). V gave up 4 bases and J gave up 2 bases, with 11 bases separating them. The CDR3 runs to 14 residues. CDR3 loop: CASSRQGLNYGYTF. As DNA, the CDR3 is TGTGCCAGCAGCCGGCAGGGGCTAAACTATGGCTACACCTTC.

This chain connects TRBV19 to TRBJ2-7, with 7 bases aligning to TRBD2. Germline trimming cut 3 bases from V and 1 base from J; bases unmatched to any gene: 9. The CDR3 totals 16 residues. CDR1 LNHDA and CDR2 SQIVND come from the germline V gene (reference sequence). The CDR3 DNA reads TGTGCCAGTAGTATTGGGTGGCGGGAGTCATCCTACGAGCAGTACTTC. Protein: CASSIGWRESSYEQYF.

The gene calls are TRBV5-1 and TRBJ2-1; 12 nucleotides line up with TRBD2. There are 14 residues in the CDR3. The J segment lost 9 bases and the V segment lost 4 bases, leaving 5 bases of the junction unmatched. CDR1 and CDR2 (germline): SGHRS, YFSETQ. The CDR3 is CASSPTSGSSEQFF. For the CDR3, the DNA is TGCGCCAGCAGCCCGACTAGCGGGAGTAGTGAGCAGTTCTTC.